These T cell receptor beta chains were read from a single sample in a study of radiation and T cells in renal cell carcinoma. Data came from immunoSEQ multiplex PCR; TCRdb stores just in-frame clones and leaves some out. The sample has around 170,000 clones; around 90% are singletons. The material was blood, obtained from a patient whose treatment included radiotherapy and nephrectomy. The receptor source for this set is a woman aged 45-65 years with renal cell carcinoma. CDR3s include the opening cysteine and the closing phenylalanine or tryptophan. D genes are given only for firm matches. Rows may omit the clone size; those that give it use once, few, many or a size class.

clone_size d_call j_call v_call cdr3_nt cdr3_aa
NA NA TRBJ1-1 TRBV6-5 TGTGCCAGCAGTTACTCATACGACCGCGGCGCTTTCTTT CASSYSYDRGAFF
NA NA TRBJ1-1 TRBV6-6 TGTGCCAGCAGACTACCGGGACAGAACACTGAAGCTTTCTTT CASRLPGQNTEAFF
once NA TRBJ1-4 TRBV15 TGTGCCACCAGCGAAGACACTAACCAGGAAAAACTGTTTTTT CATSEDTNQEKLFF
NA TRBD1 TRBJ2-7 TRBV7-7 TGTGCTAGCGCCTCGACAGGGGCACTCTACGAGCAGTACTTC CASASTGALYEQYF
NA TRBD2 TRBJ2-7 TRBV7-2 TGTGCCAGCAGCTTAGGCGGGGGATACGAGCAGTACTTC CASSLGGGYEQYF
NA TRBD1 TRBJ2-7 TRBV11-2 TGTGCCAGCAGCTTAGAAGACAGGGGCCACGAGCAGTACTTC CASSLEDRGHEQYF
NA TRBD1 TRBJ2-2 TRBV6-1 TGTGCCAGCAGTGAAATGGGCAGGGGGCGCGGAACCGGGGAGCTGTTTTTT CASSEMGRGRGTGELFF
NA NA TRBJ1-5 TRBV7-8 TGTGCCAGCAGCTTAAGTTTCGCACAGGGATTCATCGCTCAGCCCCAGCATTTT CASSLSFAQGFIAQPQHF
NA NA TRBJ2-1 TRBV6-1 TGTGCCAGCAGTGAGGTCTCAGCGAATGAGCAGTTCTTC CASSEVSANEQFF
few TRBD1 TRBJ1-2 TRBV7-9 TGTGCCAGCAGCCCCCAGGGACAGATTGCTAACTATGGCTACACCTTC CASSPQGQIANYGYTF
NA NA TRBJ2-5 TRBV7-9 TGTGCCATCACGGGCAGGGTGGAAGAGACCCAGTACTTC CAITGRVEETQYF
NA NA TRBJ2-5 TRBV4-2 TGTGCCAGCAGCCAAGAATTCTCTAGGGGGGAGACCCAGTACTTC CASSQEFSRGETQYF
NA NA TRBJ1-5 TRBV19 TGTGCCAGTATCGGGACGCCGGGCGTTGGGCCCCAGCATTTT CASIGTPGVGPQHF
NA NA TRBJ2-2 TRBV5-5 TGTGCCAGCAGCTTAATCCGGCCCAACGCCGGGGAGCTGTTTTTT CASSLIRPNAGELFF
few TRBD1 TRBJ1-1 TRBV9 TGTGCCAGCAGCCCGGGGGACAGACAGAACACTGAAGCTTTCTTT CASSPGDRQNTEAFF